One and the same sample provided the 29 T cell receptor beta chains below, sequenced in a study of blood T cell repertoires in COVID-19. Assay: immunoSEQ multiplex PCR; the TCRdb copy retains only in-frame clones and omits some. The repertoire has about 300,000 clones, 86% of them found once; the top ten carry under 2%. Source material: peripheral blood. These receptor sequences come from a woman between 45 and 60 years old with acute or convalescent COVID-19.

The CDR3 is CASSEGGHVGNEKLFF. DNA of the CDR3: TGTGCCAGCAGTGAGGGTGGGCACGTCGGTAATGAAAAACTGTTTTTT. The J gene is TRBJ1-4, the V gene TRBV25-1; no definite D call. The CDR3 has 16 amino acids. Germline lookup yields CDR1 MGHDK and CDR2 SYGVNS. The V end lost 3 bases, the J end lost 4 bases, and 15 bases lay between the germline ends.

The chain is built from TRBV20-1 and TRBJ2-7; perhaps TRBD2 as D (6 bases). CDR3 length equals 15 residues. Deletions cut 3 bases from V and 1 base from J, with 16 bases between. Germline-derived CDR1 and CDR2 are DFQATT and SNEGSKA (reference sequence). CDR3 sequence reads: CSASRASALSYEQYF. The CDR3, as DNA: TGCAGTGCTAGTCGGGCTAGCGCATTGTCCTACGAGCAGTACTTC.

The chain has TRBV27 and TRBJ2-3; no firm D call. The CDR3 has 15 residues. V gave up 10 bases and J gave up 1 base, with 18 bases separating them. CDR1 is MNHEY, CDR2 SMNVEV, per germline (reference sequence). This chain's CDR3 is CATRGKMFRTDTQYF. The CDR3 DNA reads as TGTGCCACTAGAGGAAAAATGTTCCGCACAGATACGCAGTATTTT.

The chain employs TRBV28 and TRBJ2-1; 8 bases align to TRBD2. Unmatched junction bases numbered 7, after V lost 3 bases and J lost 3 bases. CDR1 MDHEN and CDR2 SYDVKM come from the germline V gene. The CDR3 runs 16 residues. The CDR3 spells CASSLYSGALYNEQFF. The CDR3 DNA reads TGTGCCAGCAGTTTGTATAGCGGGGCCCTCTACAATGAGCAGTTCTTC. The full variable domain, with the rest looked up from reference TRBV28 and TRBJ2-1, is DVKVTQSSRYLVKRTGEKVFLECVQDMDHENMFWYRQDPGLGLRLIYFSYDVKMKEKGDIPEGYSVSREKKERFSLILESASTNQTSMYLCASSLYSGALYNEQFFGPGTRLTVL.

The V gene is TRBV7-7, the J gene TRBJ2-2; D may be TRBD1 (6 bases). From germline, CDR1 is SSHAT and CDR2 FNYEAQ (reference sequence). This CDR3 contains 13 residues. Trimming took off 11 bases at V and 1 base at J, with 11 bases between the two ends. The CDR3 DNA follows: TGTGCCGGACAGACAGGGAACACCGGGGAGCTGTTTTTT. It specifies CAGQTGNTGELFF.

The chain joins TRBV5-4 to TRBJ2-7; 10 nucleotides match TRBD1. This CDR3 is built from 19 residues. From germline, CDR1 is SGHNT and CDR2 YYREEE (reference sequence). V lost 4 bases to trimming and J lost 4 bases; unmatched junction nucleotides: 20. CDR3 nucleotides: TGTGCCAGCAGCCCAGGAGAGACAGGGGGCATCCTTCGACCTTACGAGCAGTACTTC. Translation: CASSPGETGGILRPYEQYF.

J is TRBJ1-2 and V is TRBV5-1; TRBD1 matches at 8 bases. V lost 4 bases, J lost 4 bases, and 6 bases stayed unmatched. The germline CDR1 and CDR2 sequences are SGHRS and YFSETQ. The CDR3 covers 14 residues. The CDR3: CASSPGQARYGYTF. Written as DNA, the CDR3 is TGCGCCAGCAGCCCGGGACAGGCCCGCTATGGCTACACCTTC. The full variable domain, in which reference TRBV5-1 and TRBJ1-2 provide the parts outside the CDR3, is KAGVTQTPRYLIKTRGQQVTLSCSPISGHRSVSWYQQTPGQGLQFLFEYFSETQRNKGNFPGRFSGRQFSNSRSEMNVSTLELGDSALYLCASSPGQARYGYTFGSGTRLTVV.

This sequence joins TRBV27 and TRBJ2-1, with D perhaps TRBD2 (5 bases). Germline V gene lookup returns CDR1 MNHEY and CDR2 SMNVEV (reference sequence). The CDR3 is made up of 15 amino acids. The V and J ends lost 2 bases and 4 bases respectively, with 12 bases between them. CDR3 bases: TGTGCCAGCAGTTTAGCGTGGGAGTTATACAATGAGCAGTTCTTC. It codes for CASSLAWELYNEQFF.

The chain links TRBV7-9 to TRBJ2-3, with 8 bases identical to TRBD1. The CDR3 contains 15 residues. Germline lookup yields CDR1 SEHNR and CDR2 FQNEAQ (reference sequence). V trimming: 1 base; J trimming: 4 bases; junction bases outside the gene matches: 4. As DNA, the CDR3 is TGTGCCAGCAGCTTAGTGTCAGGGGGCGCAGATACGCAGTATTTT. Translated: CASSLVSGGADTQYF.

V gene TRBV4-2 combines with J gene TRBJ2-7; 9 bases are a match to TRBD2. The V gene's germline CDR1 is LGHNA and CDR2 YNFKEQ. Trimming took 1 base from V and 5 from J; bases not matched to a gene: 15. The CDR3 runs to 18 residues. CDR3 sequence reads: CASSQVFQREDGRDEQYF. CDR3 DNA: TGTGCCAGCAGCCAAGTTTTCCAGCGGGAGGATGGTCGGGACGAGCAGTACTTC.

The V gene is TRBV14, the J gene TRBJ2-1, with 10 bases that match TRBD2. Germline CDR1 is SGHDN and CDR2 is FVKESK. There are 17 residues in the CDR3. The V gene end was trimmed by 4 bases and the J gene end by 2 bases; junction bases not matched to a gene: 8. CDR3 sequence (DNA): TGTGCCAGCAGCCCACTAGCGGGACTGGGCCCCTACAATGAGCAGTTCTTC. Protein: CASSPLAGLGPYNEQFF. Supplemented by reference TRBV14 and TRBJ2-1, the full variable domain reads EAGVTQFPSHSVIEKGQTVTLRCDPISGHDNLYWYRRVMGKEIKFLLHFVKESKQDESGMPNNRFLAERTGGTYSTLKVQPAELEDSGVYFCASSPLAGLGPYNEQFFGPGTRLTVL.

The rearrangement uses TRBV18 and TRBJ1-2, with 7 bases aligning to TRBD1. J was trimmed by 0 bases and V by 3 bases; bases with no gene match: 13. Per the germline V gene, CDR1 is KGHSH and CDR2 is LQKENI. The CDR3 is 18 residues long. The CDR3 DNA is TGTGCCAGCTCACCGAACCGGGACAGCCATACAACTAACTATGGCTACACCTTC. This sequence encodes CASSPNRDSHTTNYGYTF. Full variable domain (outside the CDR3, taken from reference TRBV18 and TRBJ1-2): NAGVMQNPRHLVRRRGQEARLRCSPMKGHSHVYWYRQLPEEGLKFMVYLQKENIIDESGMPKERFSAEFPKEGPSILRIQQVVRGDSAAYFCASSPNRDSHTTNYGYTFGSGTRLTVV.

This chain links TRBV9 with TRBJ2-7; 10 nucleotides align to TRBD2. The germline V gene encodes CDR1 SGDLS and CDR2 YYNGEE. The CDR3 is made up of 15 amino acids. Losses at the gene ends were 4 bases for V and 5 bases for J; bases not matched to a gene: 9. Here the CDR3 DNA reads TGTGCCAGCAGCCCAGCGGGGGGGGTCCCCGACGAGCAGTACTTC. This gives the protein CASSPAGGVPDEQYF.

In DNA, the CDR3 is TGTGCCTGGAGTGTAGGTCAGGGAAAGACCCAGTACTTC. It yields the protein CAWSVGQGKTQYF. This chain joins TRBV30 and TRBJ2-5; the D gene is possibly TRBD1 (5 bases). There are 13 residues in the CDR3. Germline assignment: CDR1 GTSNPN and CDR2 SVGIG (reference sequence). Trimming shortened V by 0 bases and J by 6 bases, and 11 bases separated the two germline ends.

This clone was counted once. This rearrangement joins TRBV19 to TRBJ2-1; 9 bases are shared with TRBD2. The CDR3 consists of 19 residues. The V gene's germline CDR1 is LNHDA and CDR2 SQIVND (reference sequence). The junction had 20 bases not matched to a gene; V was cut back by 4 bases and J by 7 bases. CDR3 sequence (DNA): TGTGCCAGTAGTAGTAGAGGGGGCGCGGCGGGAGGGCCAAGTAATGAGCAGTTCTTC. This sequence encodes CASSSRGGAAGGPSNEQFF.

This clone showed up just once. The genes are TRBV20-1 and TRBJ2-7, with TRBD1 identical over 7 bases. CDR1 and CDR2 (germline): DFQATT, SNEGSKA (reference sequence). With V trimmed by 3 bases and J by 2 bases, 4 bases remained unmatched. This CDR3 contains 13 residues. The DNA for the CDR3 is TGCAGTGCTAGTTGGGACAGAACCTACGAGCAGTACTTC. This encodes CSASWDRTYEQYF.

As DNA, the CDR3 is TGTGCCAGCAGCAGCAGACCTAGCGGGAGCTCCTACGAGCAGTACTTC. This encodes CASSSRPSGSSYEQYF. V gene TRBV9 combines with J gene TRBJ2-7, with 10 bases fitting TRBD2. Trimming took 4 bases from V and 0 from J; bases not matched to a gene: 7. CDR1 is SGDLS, CDR2 YYNGEE, per germline. This CDR3 comprises 16 residues.

This rearrangement joins TRBV2 to TRBJ1-5, with TRBD1 matching over 8 bases. The CDR3 covers 15 residues. J lost 6 bases, V lost 6 bases, and 10 bases had no gene match. The germline CDR1 and CDR2 sequences are SNHLY and FYNNEI. CDR3 protein: CASSPRTGRTQPQHF. The CDR3 nucleotides are TGTGCCAGCAGCCCCCGGACAGGGCGGACTCAGCCCCAGCATTTT. Based on the CDR3 plus reference TRBV2 and TRBJ1-5, the full variable domain is EPEVTQTPSHQVTQMGQEVILRCVPISNHLYFYWYRQILGQKVEFLVSFYNNEISEKSEIFDDQFSVERPDGSNFTLKIRSTKLEDSAMYFCASSPRTGRTQPQHFGDGTRLSIL.

This clone showed up just a few times. For the CDR3, the DNA is TGTGCCAGTAGTAATGGACTAGCGGGAGCTGAGCAGTTCTTC. Protein sequence: CASSNGLAGAEQFF. The rearrangement joins TRBV19 to TRBJ2-1; 13 bases align to TRBD2. CDR1 is LNHDA and CDR2 is SQIVND in the germline V gene (reference sequence). The length of the CDR3 is 14 residues. V was pared by 4 bases and J by 9 bases, with 3 bases of the junction left unmatched.

The rearrangement joins TRBV7-6 to TRBJ2-5, with TRBD2 matching over 9 bases. The germline gives CDR1 SGHVS, CDR2 FNYEAQ. CDR3 size: 16 residues. V lost 2 bases, J lost 4 bases, and 8 bases stayed unmatched. CDR3 protein: CASSLRPSGIGETQYF. DNA of the CDR3: TGTGCCAGCAGCTTACGGCCTAGCGGGATTGGAGAGACCCAGTACTTC. Together with reference TRBV7-6 and TRBJ2-5, the CDR3 gives the full variable domain: GAGVSQSPRYKVTKRGQDVALRCDPISGHVSLYWYRQALGQGPEFLTYFNYEAQQDKSGLPNDRFSAERPEGSISTLTIQRTEQRDSAMYRCASSLRPSGIGETQYFGPGTRLLVL.

CDR3 DNA: TGTGCCACCAGCAGAGGGGGACACTCGAACACTGAAGCTTTCTTT. This translates into CATSRGGHSNTEAFF. The V and J genes are TRBV15 and TRBJ1-1, with D tentatively TRBD1 (6 bases). With 1 base removed from V and 1 base from J, the gap between germline ends came to 10 bases. Looked up from germline, CDR1 is LNHNV and CDR2 is YYDKDF (reference sequence). The CDR3 is made up of 15 amino acids.

J is TRBJ1-4 and V is TRBV6-2 or TRBV6-3, with D perhaps matching TRBD1 (5 bases). V shed 6 bases and J shed 0 bases, with 17 bases lying between them. This CDR3 comprises 17 residues. CDR1 MNHEY and CDR2 SVGEGT come from the germline V gene. The CDR3 DNA follows: TGTGCCAGCAGCCCTGACAGATATTATACAACTAATGAAAAACTGTTTTTT. It codes for CASSPDRYYTTNEKLFF.

V gene TRBV28 combines with J gene TRBJ2-7; D gene unclear. Germline CDR1 is MDHEN and CDR2 is SYDVKM. The V end was cut by 7 bases, the J end by 1 base, with 14 bases between. This CDR3 is 14 amino acids long. Here the CDR3 reads CASIAQDRSYEQYF. The CDR3 region has the DNA TGTGCCAGCATCGCCCAGGATCGGTCCTACGAGCAGTACTTC. Full variable domain (outside the CDR3, taken from reference TRBV28 and TRBJ2-7): DVKVTQSSRYLVKRTGEKVFLECVQDMDHENMFWYRQDPGLGLRLIYFSYDVKMKEKGDIPEGYSVSREKKERFSLILESASTNQTSMYLCASIAQDRSYEQYFGPGTRLTVT.

The J gene is TRBJ2-5, the V gene TRBV6-1, with TRBD1 matching 7 bases. This CDR3 has 14 residues. V gave up 3 bases and J gave up 2 bases; unmatched junction bases: 3. Germline loops: CDR1 MNHNS, CDR2 SASEGT. CDR3 DNA: TGTGCCAGCAGTGAGGCAGGGGGACAAGAGACCCAGTACTTC. This translates into CASSEAGGQETQYF.

This chain uses TRBV7-2 with TRBJ2-3, with 14 bases aligning to TRBD2. Losses at the gene ends were 5 bases for V and 2 bases for J; bases not matched to a gene: 9. This CDR3 has 18 amino acids. Germline V gene lookup returns CDR1 SGHTA and CDR2 FQGNSA. The CDR3 coding sequence is TGTGCCAGCAGCCGCACCAGGACTAGCGGGGGGCCCACAGATACGCAGTATTTT. It codes for CASSRTRTSGGPTDTQYF.

Here the CDR3 reads CASSPSRTFVGQETQYF. DNA of the CDR3: TGTGCCAGCAGCCCTAGCCGGACCTTTGTGGGTCAAGAGACCCAGTACTTC. V gene TRBV2 combines with J gene TRBJ2-5, with D perhaps matching TRBD2 (5 bases). Germline V lookup: CDR1 SNHLY, CDR2 FYNNEI. The CDR3 contains 17 residues. With 6 bases removed from V and 2 bases from J, the gap between germline ends came to 22 bases.

The chain combines TRBV24-1 with TRBJ2-7; no clear D gene. Germline V CDR1 and CDR2: KGHDR, SFDVKD. Trimming stripped 3 bases from V and 0 bases from J, with 8 bases between. The CDR3 is made up of 14 amino acids. CDR3 sequence reads: CATSDNRDSYEQYF. DNA of the CDR3: TGTGCCACCAGTGATAACCGAGACTCCTACGAGCAGTACTTC.

The chain uses TRBV10-3 and TRBJ1-6; D not resolved. The V end was cut by 0 bases, the J end by 14 bases, with 17 bases between. Germline loops: CDR1 ENHRY, CDR2 SYGVKD. This CDR3 spans 15 amino acids. Written as DNA, the CDR3 is TGTGCCATCAGTGAGTCCGAGGTGAGGATTCGGACCCTCCACTTT. This translates into CAISESEVRIRTLHF.

The J gene is TRBJ2-7, the V gene TRBV5-1, with D maybe TRBD2 (7 bases). Germline CDR1 reads SGHRS; CDR2 reads YFSETQ. With 5 bases removed from V and 1 base from J, the gap between germline ends came to 16 bases. CDR3 size: 15 residues. The CDR3 loop is CASRTGLVRSYEQYF. As DNA, the CDR3 is TGCGCCAGCAGGACAGGACTAGTACGTTCCTACGAGCAGTACTTC.